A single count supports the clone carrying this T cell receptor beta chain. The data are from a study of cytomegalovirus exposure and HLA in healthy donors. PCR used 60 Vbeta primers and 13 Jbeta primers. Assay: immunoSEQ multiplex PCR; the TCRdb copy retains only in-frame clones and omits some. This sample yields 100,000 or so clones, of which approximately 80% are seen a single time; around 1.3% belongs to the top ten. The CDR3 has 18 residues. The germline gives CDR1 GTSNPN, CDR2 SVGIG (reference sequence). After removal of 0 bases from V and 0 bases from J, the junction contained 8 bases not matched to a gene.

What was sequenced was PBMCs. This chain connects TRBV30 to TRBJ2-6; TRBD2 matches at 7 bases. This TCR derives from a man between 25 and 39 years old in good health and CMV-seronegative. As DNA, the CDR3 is TGTGCCTGGAGTGTACCCCCTAGCGGACGCTCTGGGGCCAACGTCCTGACTTTC. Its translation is CAWSVPPSGRSGANVLTF.